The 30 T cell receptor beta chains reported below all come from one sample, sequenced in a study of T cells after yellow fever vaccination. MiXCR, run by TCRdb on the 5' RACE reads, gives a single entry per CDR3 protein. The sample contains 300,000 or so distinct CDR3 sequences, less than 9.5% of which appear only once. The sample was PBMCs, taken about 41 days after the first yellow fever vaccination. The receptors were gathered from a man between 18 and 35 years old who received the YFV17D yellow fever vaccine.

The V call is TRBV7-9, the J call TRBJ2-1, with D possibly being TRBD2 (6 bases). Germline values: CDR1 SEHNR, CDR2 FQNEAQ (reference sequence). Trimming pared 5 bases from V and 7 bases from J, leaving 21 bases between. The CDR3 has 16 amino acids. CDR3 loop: CASSAPGVEMENEQFF. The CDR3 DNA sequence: TGTGCCAGCAGCGCCCCGGGGGTCGAAATGGAGAATGAGCAGTTCTTC. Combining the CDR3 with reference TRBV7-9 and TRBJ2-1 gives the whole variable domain DTGVSQNPRHKITKRGQNVTFRCDPISEHNRLYWYRQTLGQGPEFLTYFQNEAQLEKSRLLSDRFSAERPKGSFSTLEIQRTEQGDSAMYLCASSAPGVEMENEQFFGPGTRLTVL.

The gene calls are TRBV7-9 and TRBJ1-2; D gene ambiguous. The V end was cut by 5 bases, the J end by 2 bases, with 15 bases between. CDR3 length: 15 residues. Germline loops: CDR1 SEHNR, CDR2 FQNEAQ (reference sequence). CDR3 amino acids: CASSVVGSDNYGYTF. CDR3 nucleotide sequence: TGTGCCAGCAGCGTCGTAGGGTCCGACAACTATGGCTACACCTTC.

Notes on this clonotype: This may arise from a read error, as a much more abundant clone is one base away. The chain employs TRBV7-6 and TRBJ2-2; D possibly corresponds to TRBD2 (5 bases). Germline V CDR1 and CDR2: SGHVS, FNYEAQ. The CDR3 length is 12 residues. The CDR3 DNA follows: TGTGCCAGCAGAGAAACCACCGGGGAGCTGGTTTTT. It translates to CASRETTGELVF.

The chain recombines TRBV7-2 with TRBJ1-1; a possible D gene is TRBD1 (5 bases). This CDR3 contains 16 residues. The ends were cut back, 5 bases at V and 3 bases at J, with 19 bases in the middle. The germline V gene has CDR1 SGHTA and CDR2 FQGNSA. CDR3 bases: TGTGCCAGCAGCCCCCCGTTTGGGGTGGGGGACACTGAAGCTTTCTTT. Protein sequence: CASSPPFGVGDTEAFF.

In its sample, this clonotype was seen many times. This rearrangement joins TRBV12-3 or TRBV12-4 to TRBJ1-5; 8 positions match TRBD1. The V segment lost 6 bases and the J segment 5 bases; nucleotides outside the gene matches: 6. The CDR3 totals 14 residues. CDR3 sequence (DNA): TGTGCCAGCAGCGCGGACAGGGTGGATCAGCCCCAGCATTTT. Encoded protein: CASSADRVDQPQHF.

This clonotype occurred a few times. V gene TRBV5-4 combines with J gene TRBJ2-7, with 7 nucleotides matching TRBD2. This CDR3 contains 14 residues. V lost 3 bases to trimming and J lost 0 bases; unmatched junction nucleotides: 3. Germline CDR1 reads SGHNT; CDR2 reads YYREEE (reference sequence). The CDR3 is CASSSKRDSYEQYF. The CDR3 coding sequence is TGTGCCAGCAGCTCTAAGCGGGACTCCTACGAGCAGTACTTC.

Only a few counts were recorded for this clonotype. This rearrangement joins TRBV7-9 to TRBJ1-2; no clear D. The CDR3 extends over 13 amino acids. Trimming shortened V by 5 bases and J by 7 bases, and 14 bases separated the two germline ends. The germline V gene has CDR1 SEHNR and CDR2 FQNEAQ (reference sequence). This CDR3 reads CASSPVTGSGYTF. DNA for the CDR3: TGTGCCAGCAGCCCTGTCACGGGCTCTGGCTACACCTTC.

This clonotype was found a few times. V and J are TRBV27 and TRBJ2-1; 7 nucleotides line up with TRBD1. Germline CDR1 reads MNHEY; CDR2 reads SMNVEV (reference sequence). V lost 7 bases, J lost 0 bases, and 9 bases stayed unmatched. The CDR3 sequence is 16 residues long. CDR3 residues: CASTAMGTASYNEQFF. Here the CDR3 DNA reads TGTGCCAGCACTGCGATGGGGACAGCCTCCTACAATGAGCAGTTCTTC.

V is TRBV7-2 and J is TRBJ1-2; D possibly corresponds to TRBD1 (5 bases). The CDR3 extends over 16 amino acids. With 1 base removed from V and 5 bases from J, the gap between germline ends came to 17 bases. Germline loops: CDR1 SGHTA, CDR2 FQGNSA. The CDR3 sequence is CASSLEMAGAIYGYTF. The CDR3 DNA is TGTGCCAGCAGCTTAGAAATGGCTGGGGCAATTTATGGCTACACCTTC.

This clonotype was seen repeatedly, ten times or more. This CDR3 is CASGFGTGVFEQFF. The CDR3 nucleotides are TGTGCTAGTGGTTTCGGGACAGGAGTCTTTGAGCAGTTCTTC. The chain couples TRBV12-5 to TRBJ2-1; 8 positions match TRBD1. CDR3 length equals 14 residues. Germline assignment: CDR1 LGHNT and CDR2 FRNRAP. Trimming at V came to 3 bases and at J to 9 bases, leaving 7 bases not matched to a gene. Drawing the rest from reference TRBV12-5 and TRBJ2-1, the complete variable domain is DARVTQTPRHKVTEMGQEVTMRCQPILGHNTVFWYRQTMMQGLELLAYFRNRAPLDDSGMPKDRFSAEMPDATLATLKIQPSEPRDSAVYFCASGFGTGVFEQFFGPGTRLTVL.

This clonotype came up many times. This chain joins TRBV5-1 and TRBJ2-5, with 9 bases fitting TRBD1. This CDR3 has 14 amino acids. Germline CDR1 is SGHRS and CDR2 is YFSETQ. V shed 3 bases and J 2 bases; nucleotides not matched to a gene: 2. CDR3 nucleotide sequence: TGCGCCAGCAGCTCGGGACAGGGACAAGAGACCCAGTACTTC. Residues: CASSSGQGQETQYF. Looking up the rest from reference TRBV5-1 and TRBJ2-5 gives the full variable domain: KAGVTQTPRYLIKTRGQQVTLSCSPISGHRSVSWYQQTPGQGLQFLFEYFSETQRNKGNFPGRFSGRQFSNSRSEMNVSTLELGDSALYLCASSSGQGQETQYFGPGTRLLVL.

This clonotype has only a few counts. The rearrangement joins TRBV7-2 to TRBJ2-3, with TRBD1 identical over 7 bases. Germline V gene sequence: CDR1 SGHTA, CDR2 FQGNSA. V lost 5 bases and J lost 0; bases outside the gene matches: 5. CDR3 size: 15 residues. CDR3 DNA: TGTGCCAGCAGCCCGGGACAGAAAAGCACAGATACGCAGTATTTT. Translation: CASSPGQKSTDTQYF.

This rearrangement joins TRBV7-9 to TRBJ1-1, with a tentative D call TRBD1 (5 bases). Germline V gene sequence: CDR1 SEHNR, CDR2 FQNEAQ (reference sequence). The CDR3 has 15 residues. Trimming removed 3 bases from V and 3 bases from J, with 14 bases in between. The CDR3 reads CASSFLGPGDTEAFF. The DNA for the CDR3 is TGTGCCAGCAGCTTTCTGGGACCGGGGGACACTGAAGCTTTCTTT.

The CDR3 here is CASSQRQDSYEQYF. The DNA for the CDR3 is TGCGCCAGCAGCCAACGGCAGGACTCCTACGAGCAGTACTTC. This sequence joins TRBV4-1 and TRBJ2-7; D remains ambiguous. Germline values: CDR1 MGHRA, CDR2 YSYEKL. The ends were cut back, 2 bases at V and 0 bases at J, with 8 bases in the middle. The CDR3 has 14 amino acids.

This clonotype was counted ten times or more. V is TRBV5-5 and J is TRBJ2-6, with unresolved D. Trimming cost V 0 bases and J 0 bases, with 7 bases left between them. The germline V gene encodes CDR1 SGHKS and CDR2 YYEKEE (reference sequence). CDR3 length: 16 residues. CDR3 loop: CASSLDVSSGANVLTF. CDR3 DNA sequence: TGTGCCAGCAGCTTGGATGTTAGCTCTGGGGCCAACGTCCTGACTTTC.

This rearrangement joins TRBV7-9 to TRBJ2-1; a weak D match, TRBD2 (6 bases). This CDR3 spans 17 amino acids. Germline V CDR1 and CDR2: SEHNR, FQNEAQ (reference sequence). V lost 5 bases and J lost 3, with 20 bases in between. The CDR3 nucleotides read TGTGCCAGCAGCCACCCACGCGGGAAGCCGAACTACAATGAGCAGTTCTTC. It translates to CASSHPRGKPNYNEQFF.

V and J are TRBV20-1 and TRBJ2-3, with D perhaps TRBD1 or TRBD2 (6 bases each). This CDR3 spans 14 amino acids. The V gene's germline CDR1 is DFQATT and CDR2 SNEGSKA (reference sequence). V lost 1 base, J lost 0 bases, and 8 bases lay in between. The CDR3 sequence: CSARAGASTDTQYF. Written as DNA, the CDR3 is TGCAGTGCTAGAGCGGGGGCTAGCACAGATACGCAGTATTTT.

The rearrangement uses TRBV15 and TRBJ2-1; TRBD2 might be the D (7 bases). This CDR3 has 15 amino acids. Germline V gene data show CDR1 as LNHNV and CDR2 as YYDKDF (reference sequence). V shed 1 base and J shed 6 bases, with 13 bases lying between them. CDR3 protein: CATSRGGGQLNEQFF. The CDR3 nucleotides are TGTGCCACCAGCAGAGGGGGGGGGCAGCTCAATGAGCAGTTCTTC.

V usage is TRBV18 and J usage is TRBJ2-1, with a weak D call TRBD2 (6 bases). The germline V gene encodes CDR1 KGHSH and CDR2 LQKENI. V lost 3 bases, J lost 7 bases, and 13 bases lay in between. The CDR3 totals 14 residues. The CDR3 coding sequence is TGTGCCAGCTCACCCGGGGGACCAGATAATGAGCAGTTCTTC. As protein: CASSPGGPDNEQFF.

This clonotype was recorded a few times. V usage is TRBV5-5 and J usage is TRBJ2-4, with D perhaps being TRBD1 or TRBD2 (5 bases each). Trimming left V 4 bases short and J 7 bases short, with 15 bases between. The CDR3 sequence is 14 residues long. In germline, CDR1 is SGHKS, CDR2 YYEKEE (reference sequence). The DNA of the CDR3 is TGTGCCAGCAGCGCCGGGCTAGAGGGGAACATTCAGTACTTC. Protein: CASSAGLEGNIQYF.

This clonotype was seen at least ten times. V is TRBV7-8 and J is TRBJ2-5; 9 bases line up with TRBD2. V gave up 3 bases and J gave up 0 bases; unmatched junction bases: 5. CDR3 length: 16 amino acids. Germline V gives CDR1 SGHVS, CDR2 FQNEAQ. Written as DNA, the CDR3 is TGTGCCAGCAGCTTGTCTAGCGGGGAAGACCAAGAGACCCAGTACTTC. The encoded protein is CASSLSSGEDQETQYF.

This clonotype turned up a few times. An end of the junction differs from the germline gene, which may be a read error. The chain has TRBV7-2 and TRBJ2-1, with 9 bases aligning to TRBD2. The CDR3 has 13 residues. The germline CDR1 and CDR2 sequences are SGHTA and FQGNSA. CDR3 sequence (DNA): TGTGCCAGCAGCTTAGATGGCGGGGGGGCCGGGGTCTTC. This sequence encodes CASSLDGGGAGVF.

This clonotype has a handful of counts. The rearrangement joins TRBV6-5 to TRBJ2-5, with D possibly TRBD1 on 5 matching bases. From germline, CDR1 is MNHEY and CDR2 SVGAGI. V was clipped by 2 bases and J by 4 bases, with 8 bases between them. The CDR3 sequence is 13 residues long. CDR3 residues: CASSYRQGETQYF. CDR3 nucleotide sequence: TGTGCCAGCAGTTACAGGCAGGGAGAGACCCAGTACTTC.

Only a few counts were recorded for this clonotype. The CDR3: CASRHQSLEQWFGYLGNQPQHF. As DNA, the CDR3 is TGCGCCAGCAGGCACCAGTCCCTGGAGCAGTGGTTTGGGTACCTTGGCAATCAGCCCCAGCATTTT. The chain combines TRBV10-1 with TRBJ1-5; D call uncertain. Germline V CDR1 and CDR2: WNHNN, SYGVQD (reference sequence). V lost 6 bases, J lost 2 bases, and 35 bases lay in between. There are 22 residues in the CDR3.

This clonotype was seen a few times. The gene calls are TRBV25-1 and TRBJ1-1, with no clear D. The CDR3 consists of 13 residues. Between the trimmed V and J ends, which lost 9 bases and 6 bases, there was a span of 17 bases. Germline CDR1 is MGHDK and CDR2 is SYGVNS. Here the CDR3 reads CASKNPGEPEAFF. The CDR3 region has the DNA TGTGCCAGTAAGAACCCCGGGGAGCCTGAAGCTTTCTTT.

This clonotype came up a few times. The CDR3 loop reads CASSLTQGPNEQFF. The CDR3 DNA reads as TGTGCCAGCAGCTTAACACAGGGGCCCAATGAGCAGTTCTTC. The V gene is TRBV5-4, the J gene TRBJ2-1; 7 bases are a match to TRBD1. V lost 2 bases, J lost 6 bases, and 5 bases stayed unmatched. Per the germline V gene, CDR1 is SGHNT and CDR2 is YYREEE (reference sequence). The CDR3 is 14 residues long.

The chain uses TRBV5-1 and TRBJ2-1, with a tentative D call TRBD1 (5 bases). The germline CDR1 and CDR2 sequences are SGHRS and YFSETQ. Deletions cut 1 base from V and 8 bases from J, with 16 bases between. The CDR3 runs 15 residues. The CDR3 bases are TGCGCCAGCAGCTTGTTGGCCAGGGTTGGGGATGAGCAGTTCTTC. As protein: CASSLLARVGDEQFF. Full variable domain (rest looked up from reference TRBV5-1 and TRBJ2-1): KAGVTQTPRYLIKTRGQQVTLSCSPISGHRSVSWYQQTPGQGLQFLFEYFSETQRNKGNFPGRFSGRQFSNSRSEMNVSTLELGDSALYLCASSLLARVGDEQFFGPGTRLTVL.

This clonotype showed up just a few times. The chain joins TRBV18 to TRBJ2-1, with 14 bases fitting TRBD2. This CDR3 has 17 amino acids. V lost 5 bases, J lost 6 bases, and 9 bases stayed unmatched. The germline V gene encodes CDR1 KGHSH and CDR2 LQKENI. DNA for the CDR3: TGTGCCAGCTCAAAGACTAGCGGGGGGGCCGGAGGCAATGAGCAGTTCTTC. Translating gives CASSKTSGGAGGNEQFF.

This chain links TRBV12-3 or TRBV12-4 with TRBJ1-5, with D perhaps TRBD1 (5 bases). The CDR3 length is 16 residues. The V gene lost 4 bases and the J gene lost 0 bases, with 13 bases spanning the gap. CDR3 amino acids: CASSSGPQYSNQPQHF. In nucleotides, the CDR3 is TGTGCCAGCAGTTCGGGACCCCAATATAGCAATCAGCCCCAGCATTTT.

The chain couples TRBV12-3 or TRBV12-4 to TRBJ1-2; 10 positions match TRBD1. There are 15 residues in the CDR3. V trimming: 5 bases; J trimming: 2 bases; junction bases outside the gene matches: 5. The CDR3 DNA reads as TGTGCCAGCAGTCGACAGGGACAGGGGAACTATGGCTACACCTTC. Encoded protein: CASSRQGQGNYGYTF.